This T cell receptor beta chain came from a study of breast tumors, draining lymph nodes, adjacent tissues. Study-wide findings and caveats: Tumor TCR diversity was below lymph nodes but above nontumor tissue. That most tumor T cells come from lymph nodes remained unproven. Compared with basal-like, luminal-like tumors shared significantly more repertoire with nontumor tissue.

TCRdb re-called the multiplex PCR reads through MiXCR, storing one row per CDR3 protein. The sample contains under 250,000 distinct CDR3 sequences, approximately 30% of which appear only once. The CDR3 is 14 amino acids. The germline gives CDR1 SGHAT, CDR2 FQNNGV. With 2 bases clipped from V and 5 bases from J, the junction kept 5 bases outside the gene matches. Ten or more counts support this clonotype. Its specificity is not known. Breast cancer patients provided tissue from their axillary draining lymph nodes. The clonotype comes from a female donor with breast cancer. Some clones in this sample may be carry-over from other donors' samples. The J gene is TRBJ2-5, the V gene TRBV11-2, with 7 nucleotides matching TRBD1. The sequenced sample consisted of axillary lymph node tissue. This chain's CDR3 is CASSLRQGRETQYF. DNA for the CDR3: TGTGCCAGCAGCTTACGACAGGGAAGGGAGACCCAGTACTTC.